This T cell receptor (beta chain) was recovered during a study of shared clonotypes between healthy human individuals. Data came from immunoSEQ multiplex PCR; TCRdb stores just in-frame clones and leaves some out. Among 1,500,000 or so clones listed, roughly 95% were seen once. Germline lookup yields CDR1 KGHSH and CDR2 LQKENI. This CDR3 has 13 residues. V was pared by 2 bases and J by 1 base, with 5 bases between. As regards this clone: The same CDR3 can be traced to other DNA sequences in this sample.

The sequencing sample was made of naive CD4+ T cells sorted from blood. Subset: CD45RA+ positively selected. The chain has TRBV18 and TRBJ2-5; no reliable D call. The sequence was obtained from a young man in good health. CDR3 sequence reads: CASSPNSQETQYF. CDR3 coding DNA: TGTGCCAGCTCACCAAACAGCCAAGAGACCCAGTACTTC.